This TCR beta chain is drawn from a study of cytomegalovirus exposure and HLA in healthy donors. About the research overall: HLA-typed donors were the source of around 77 million unique TCRs held in an early data release. General observations from the study: Sequencing likely caused a cluster of highly shared sequence variants. Several top significant clusters appeared, in a later analysis, to be linked to common viral pathogens.

CDR3 size: 14 residues. The germline gives CDR1 SGHRS, CDR2 YFSETQ. Trimming removed 0 bases from V and 0 bases from J, with 7 bases in between. As regards this clone: No antigen is known for it.

The primer mix had 60 Vbeta and 13 Jbeta primers. The assay was immunoSEQ multiplex PCR, and TCRdb's table has in-frame clones only and misses some. Of 150,000 to 200,000 clones listed, around three quarters were seen once; the top ten hold approximately 1%. The chain combines TRBV5-1 with TRBJ2-7; D is unclear. The sequencing input was PBMCs. The origin of this receptor is a woman aged 40 to 49 in good health and CMV-seronegative. The CDR3 DNA sequence: TGCGCCAGCAGCTTGGGACTGGACTCCTACGAGCAGTACTTC. Translating it yields CASSLGLDSYEQYF.